Described below is a single T cell receptor beta chain sequence and its context. No antigen is known for it. The entry originates in a study of metastatic and nonmetastatic thyroid tumors. Whole-study context: Thyroid patients, malignant and benign, had repertoires compared across blood and tumor or nodule tissue. The study, taken as a whole, reports: A significant increase in TCR beta diversity was reportedly seen in malignant thyroid tumors relative to benign nodules, in blood and tumor.

Per the original data handling: The study built a papillary thyroid cancer distant-metastasis classifier from CDR3 differences across clinicopathological groups. MiXCR re-clonotyped the PCR reads for TCRdb. The V and J calls were not made by the authors but by TCRdb's processing. The table has 7,000 to 8,000 clones, about 30% seen once. With 1 base removed from V and 3 bases from J, the gap between germline ends came to 12 bases. Germline assignment: CDR1 MDHEN and CDR2 SYDVKM. The CDR3 runs to 15 residues. All patients were untreated before thyroid surgery. The chain combines TRBV28 with TRBJ1-1, with D tentatively TRBD1 (6 bases). Sequenced input: tumor tissue. The TCR originated in a male donor with papillary thyroid cancer or a benign thyroid nodule (not recorded which). Some clones in this sample may be carry-over from other donors' samples. Written as DNA, the CDR3 is TGTGCCAGCAGTTTATCGGGGGCGGTGGACACTGAAGCTTTCTTT. It yields the protein CASSLSGAVDTEAFF.